Presented here are 22 T cell receptor beta chains from one specimen sequenced in a study of blood T cell repertoires in COVID-19 (dated by TCRdb to about 2020). The library was built by means of the immunoSEQ multiplex PCR assay. TCRdb's version of the immuneACCESS table is confined to in-frame rearrangements and falls short of the full clone set. An unresolved V gene accounts for under half of the shortfall where checked; the remainder is of unknown origin. For this sample there are 300,000 to 400,000 clones; more than 70% appear just once. Roughly 2% of the sample goes to the ten largest clones. Sample: peripheral blood. The receptors here all came from a woman aged 55-70 years with COVID-19, enrolled during active disease.

The chain carries TRBV19 and TRBJ2-7, with 7 bases aligning to TRBD2. Per the germline V gene, CDR1 is LNHDA and CDR2 is SQIVND (reference sequence). J lost 1 base, V lost 5 bases, and 5 bases had no gene match. This CDR3 contains 14 residues. The CDR3 nucleotides read TGTGCCAGTAGTGAGCGGGGAAGGTCCTACGAGCAGTACTTC. Its translation is CASSERGRSYEQYF.

V and J are TRBV7-6 and TRBJ2-4, with 9 positions matching TRBD1. The CDR3 spans 17 residues. V gave up 5 bases and J gave up 4 bases; unmatched junction bases: 12. Germline CDR1 and CDR2: SGHVS and FNYEAQ. In DNA, the CDR3 is TGTGCCAGCAGCCCCCTTTGGCCGGGGACAGGGAAAAACATTCAGTACTTC. Amino acid sequence: CASSPLWPGTGKNIQYF.

The chain couples TRBV12-5 to TRBJ1-5, with D possibly being TRBD1 (6 bases). This CDR3 region has 15 residues. V lost 6 bases, J lost 0 bases, and 12 bases lay in between. In germline, CDR1 is LGHNT, CDR2 FRNRAP. The CDR3 here is CASGSGQTSNQPQHF. In DNA, the CDR3 is TGTGCTAGTGGATCCGGACAGACTAGCAATCAGCCCCAGCATTTT.

The gene calls are TRBV6-5 and TRBJ2-7; D is possibly TRBD1 (6 bases). The CDR3 is 12 residues long. The V end was cut by 4 bases, the J end by 9 bases, with 13 bases between. Germline loops: CDR1 MNHEY, CDR2 SVGAGI. For the CDR3, the DNA is TGTGCCAGCAGTTTGGACAGCAAATCGCAGTACTTC. Translation gives CASSLDSKSQYF.

On this clone: Other DNA variants within this sample encode the same CDR3. V and J are TRBV5-1 and TRBJ2-5; 7 bases align to TRBD1. The CDR3 extends over 15 amino acids. Per germline, CDR1 SGHRS and CDR2 YFSETQ. V trimming: 0 bases; J trimming: 2 bases; junction bases outside the gene matches: 4. The CDR3 is CASSLVPRGQETQYF. In DNA, the CDR3 is TGCGCCAGCAGCTTGGTACCCAGGGGGCAAGAGACCCAGTACTTC.

V usage is TRBV6-1 and J usage is TRBJ2-6; D is ambiguous. This CDR3 contains 16 residues. Trimming stripped 3 bases from V and 0 bases from J, with 9 bases between. Germline V gene sequence: CDR1 MNHNS, CDR2 SASEGT. The CDR3 is CASSEGSGSGANVLTF. The CDR3 DNA sequence: TGTGCCAGCAGTGAGGGTTCGGGCTCTGGGGCCAACGTCCTGACTTTC.

This clone is medium-sized by share. This sequence joins TRBV6-5 and TRBJ1-2; 7 positions match TRBD1. Looked up from germline, CDR1 is MNHEY and CDR2 is SVGAGI. J gave up 4 bases and V 2 bases, and 7 bases lay outside the gene matches. The length of the CDR3 is 15 residues. DNA for the CDR3: TGTGCCAGCAGTTACGAAGGCGCAGGGGGCTATGGCTACACCTTC. This encodes CASSYEGAGGYGYTF.

In its sample, this clone was seen a few times. The chain combines TRBV4-1 with TRBJ1-1, with TRBD1 matching over 8 bases. CDR3 size: 16 residues. Germline V gene data show CDR1 as MGHRA and CDR2 as YSYEKL. Trimming took 4 bases from V and 1 from J; bases not matched to a gene: 8. CDR3 region: CASSPTGVVGNTEAFF. CDR3 in DNA: TGCGCCAGCAGCCCGACAGGGGTAGTGGGGAACACTGAAGCTTTCTTT.

This chain connects TRBV27 to TRBJ1-5; TRBD1 matches 8 bases. CDR3 size: 14 residues. V trimming: 5 bases; J trimming: 4 bases; junction bases outside the gene matches: 4. The germline CDR1 and CDR2 sequences are MNHEY and SMNVEV (reference sequence). In DNA form, the CDR3 reads TGTGCCAGCAGTCCTCAGGGGGCTAATCAGCCCCAGCATTTT. Its protein product is CASSPQGANQPQHF.

The chain links TRBV5-1 to TRBJ2-1; 7 nucleotides agree with TRBD1. The germline CDR1 and CDR2 sequences are SGHRS and YFSETQ. This CDR3 is 16 amino acids long. V trimming: 0 bases; J trimming: 2 bases; junction bases outside the gene matches: 5. The CDR3 protein is CASSLEGQPAYNEQFF. The CDR3 DNA is TGCGCCAGCAGCTTGGAGGGACAGCCTGCCTACAATGAGCAGTTCTTC.

This clone was detected a few times. J is TRBJ1-2 and V is TRBV6-1; 8 bases map to TRBD1. This CDR3 spans 18 amino acids. Germline V gene sequence: CDR1 MNHNS, CDR2 SASEGT. Trimming at V came to 3 bases and at J to 4 bases, leaving 16 bases not matched to a gene. The CDR3 nucleotides are TGTGCCAGCAGTGACCCCCTGACAGGGGCGAGATACTTCTATGGCTACACCTTC. Translation gives CASSDPLTGARYFYGYTF.

The chain joins TRBV2 to TRBJ1-1; D is unresolved. V was pared by 5 bases and J by 2 bases, with 9 bases between. The germline CDR1 and CDR2 sequences are SNHLY and FYNNEI. The CDR3 has 13 residues. CDR3 in amino acids: CASSTGANTEAFF. CDR3 nucleotide sequence: TGTGCCAGCAGTACGGGAGCAAACACTGAAGCTTTCTTT.

V and J are TRBV4-2 and TRBJ1-5; 8 nucleotides align to TRBD1. The CDR3 is made up of 17 amino acids. CDR1 LGHNA and CDR2 YNFKEQ come from the germline V gene. Trimming at V came to 2 bases and at J to 4 bases, leaving 10 bases not matched to a gene. The CDR3 sequence: CASSQPGQGGFNQPQHF. CDR3 DNA: TGTGCCAGCAGCCAACCCGGACAGGGTGGTTTTAATCAGCCCCAGCATTTT.

In its sample, this clone was seen a few times. The V call is TRBV7-9, the J call TRBJ2-7; D may be TRBD2 (6 bases). Germline CDR1 reads SEHNR; CDR2 reads FQNEAQ (reference sequence). The CDR3 has 13 residues. V shed 0 bases and J shed 6 bases, with 9 bases lying between them. The CDR3 spells CASSLALGGEQYF. The CDR3 DNA follows: TGTGCCAGCAGCTTAGCGCTGGGGGGCGAGCAGTACTTC.

This chain links TRBV4-2 with TRBJ1-4, with D possibly TRBD1 on 5 matching bases. V lost 3 bases, J lost 4 bases, and 18 bases lay in between. Germline-derived CDR1 and CDR2 are LGHNA and YNFKEQ. The CDR3 runs 17 residues. The CDR3 nucleotides are TGTGCCAGCAGCCAGAGGGAGCGGGTTCAGGGTAATGAAAAACTGTTTTTT. Its translation: CASSQRERVQGNEKLFF.

The chain combines TRBV27 with TRBJ1-2, with 9 nucleotides matching TRBD1. The CDR3 extends over 15 amino acids. The germline V gene encodes CDR1 MNHEY and CDR2 SMNVEV (reference sequence). Trimming cost V 0 bases and J 8 bases; bases outside gene matches: 7. For the CDR3, the DNA is TGTGCCAGCAGTTTATCGGACAGGGGCAGGGGGGGCTACACCTTC. It specifies CASSLSDRGRGGYTF.

V is TRBV6-5 and J is TRBJ1-2, with no clear D. Germline V gene data show CDR1 as MNHEY and CDR2 as SVGAGI. The CDR3 is 13 residues long. Trimming shortened V by 6 bases and J by 8 bases, and 16 bases separated the two germline ends. CDR3 sequence: CASSHLPVEGYTF. CDR3 sequence (DNA): TGTGCCAGCAGCCACCTGCCGGTGGAGGGCTACACCTTC.

The genes are TRBV19 and TRBJ1-5; no clear D gene. The germline gives CDR1 LNHDA, CDR2 SQIVND (reference sequence). The CDR3 spans 12 residues. V lost 4 bases and J lost 2, with 3 bases in between. CDR3 bases: TGTGCCAGTAGTACCGGCAATCAGCCCCAGCATTTT. Protein sequence: CASSTGNQPQHF.

This clone was seen once. V and J are TRBV7-3 and TRBJ1-3; possibly TRBD1 for D (6 bases). This CDR3 contains 15 residues. With 2 bases removed from V and 4 bases from J, the gap between germline ends came to 12 bases. The germline CDR1 and CDR2 sequences are SGHTA and FQGTGA. CDR3 region: CASSLEAGVGNTIYF. The DNA of the CDR3 is TGTGCCAGCAGCTTAGAGGCAGGGGTAGGAAACACCATATATTTT.

The chain joins TRBV2 to TRBJ2-3; D is unresolved. V was pared by 4 bases and J by 1 base, with 18 bases between. Germline CDR1 and CDR2: SNHLY and FYNNEI. CDR3 length: 17 amino acids. The chain's CDR3 is CASSVLLGISRTDTQYF. Here the CDR3 DNA reads TGTGCCAGCAGTGTGTTGCTGGGCATCTCCCGCACAGATACGCAGTATTTT.

This chain joins TRBV9 and TRBJ2-7; 8 bases map to TRBD1. The V segment lost 3 bases and the J segment 6 bases; nucleotides outside the gene matches: 5. CDR3 length: 13 residues. Germline V gene data show CDR1 as SGDLS and CDR2 as YYNGEE. The CDR3 loop reads CASSAGQVAEQYF. The CDR3, as DNA: TGTGCCAGCAGCGCGGGACAGGTTGCCGAGCAGTACTTC.

The chain has TRBV19 and TRBJ2-1; 10 positions agree with TRBD2. CDR1 LNHDA and CDR2 SQIVND come from the germline V gene (reference sequence). The V and J ends lost 5 bases and 0 bases, in that order; junction bases with no gene match: 1. CDR3 length: 15 amino acids. CDR3 sequence (DNA): TGTGCCAGTAGTGCTAGCGGGGGCTCCTACAATGAGCAGTTCTTC. This codes for CASSASGGSYNEQFF. The whole variable domain, remainder taken from reference TRBV19 and TRBJ2-1, is DGGITQSPKYLFRKEGQNVTLSCEQNLNHDAMYWYRQDPGQGLRLIYYSQIVNDFQKGDIAEGYSVSREKKESFPLTVTSAQKNPTAFYLCASSASGGSYNEQFFGPGTRLTVL.